Listed here is a single T cell receptor (beta chain). This receptor's antigen is unknown. The record has no base qualities; no much larger clone is one base away. For the CD8 naive samples, CD45RO-negative cells were positively selected for CCR7, yielding a CD45RA+CCR7+ population from which TemRA cells were excluded. Healthy HIV-negative adults with no recently reported acute infections or vaccinations were included as donors. Only Caucasian adults living in Nashville, Tennessee, USA were represented among the donors. Blood was obtained by leukapheresis, after which PBMCs were separated by Ficoll-Histopaque density gradient centrifugation and cryopreserved in liquid nitrogen vapor phase. Analytical flow cytometry was used to check the purity and quantity of each magnetically sorted T cell population. From each sorted fraction, genomic DNA was isolated and quantified by UV absorbance on a Nanodrop 2000c.

V is pared back by 1 base and J by 1 base, with 10 bases lying between the germline termini. The germline V gene supplies CDR1 SGHAT and CDR2 FQNNGV. The CDR3 runs 16 amino acids, cysteine and phenylalanine included. Only CDR3 DNA remains: 48 bases, in frame from the first base. TCR CDR3 regions were amplified from genomic DNA by multiplex PCR using the deep immunoSEQ assay. Extracted genomic DNA from each cell subset was distributed evenly across all wells of several immunoSEQ 96-well plates, and each plate was treated as a replicate. For sorted subsets, each replicate PCR was loaded with 200 ng genomic DNA, equivalent to about 30,000 T cell genomes. Purified libraries were measured with a Qubit 3.0 fluorometer, size-checked on a Bioanalyzer 2100, and measured again with the KAPA Library Quantification kit. Every immunoSEQ 96-well plate was sequenced on a separate single-read 150-cycle Illumina NextSeq 550 flow cell. From the authors' description of their analysis: Because the immunoSEQ output included only junctional sequences and no quality scores, the filtering could not be the same as the filtering used for full-length reads. Sequences were annotated with PyIR, a Python wrapper for IgBLAST v1.9, using IMGT germline references to assign V/J genes and CDR3. Reads were filtered out if the reads had weak V/J assignments (E-value above 1e-6), no CDR3, stop codons, out-of-frame junctions, or ambiguous translated residues. V3J clonotypes were defined by identical inferred V gene, J gene, and CDR3 amino acid sequence. The percentage overlap between two repertoires was calculated by dividing the number of shared unique clonotypes by the size of the smaller repertoire. RTK rarefaction, the Chao1 estimator, and Recon v2.1 estimates of unobserved clonotypes were used to assess repertoire richness. Generation probabilities were computed with OLGA for all TCRbeta clonotypes obtained by the gDNA method from a handful of donors. TCRdb mirrors the immuneACCESS table, restricted to in-frame sequences. Some clones are absent from its copies; in checked studies, under half trace to an unresolved V gene, and the reason for the others is unknown. V and J calls and clone size are given by that table; D and trimming were obtained from the DNA. The table for this sample lists about 2.1 million clones; just under 95% of them were counted only once. The ten largest make up over 1.5% of the sample.

These data are taken from a study of shared clonotypes between healthy human individuals (dated by TCRdb to 2020 to 2022). Context from the whole study: Three men and a couple of women, aged 18 to 49 years, made up the cohort. For each donor, CD4 naive and CD4 memory were each run on three plates, CD8 naive on two plates, and CD8 memory on one plate. To estimate repertoire size and how much clonotype sharing occurs between individuals, the study deeply sequenced the blood TCR repertoires of 5 or 6 healthy adults. Different laboratories and diverse techniques were used to prepare libraries and sequence TCR repertoires, to increase sequencing depth and limit assay-specific biases. Each donor's leukapheresis produced roughly between roughly 0.9 and 9 billion PBMCs.

The research as a whole found: Rarefaction of sorted-subset datasets indicated incomplete sequencing despite the large sequencing depth. Across several donors, approximately 4.9% of naive CD4, 3% to 4% of naive CD8, about 2.3% of memory CD4, and under 0.45% of memory CD8 clonotypes were shared. Based on pairwise subsampling, the degree of clonotype sharing among donors was expected to be affected by sequencing depth. The small number of donors limited the genetic and exposure-history diversity represented. Sampling was restricted to blood, and TCR repertoires in tissues likely differ from the TCR repertoires found in blood. Larger estimated clonotype richness was generally found for naive subsets than for memory subsets. Compared with non-shared clonotypes, clonotypes shared by all four sorted-subset donors had higher generation probabilities.

The source of this sequence is a man younger than 35 in good health. Some clones in this sample may be carry-over from other donors' samples. The specimen sequenced was naive CD8+ T cells from PBMCs. In the paper's terms, the cell subset or site label means: CD45RA+CCR7+. Recombination joined TRBV11-2 with TRBJ2-2; confidence is insufficient to name the D gene. CDR3 region: CASSLVALGNTGELFF. The DNA is as follows: TGTGCCAGCAGCTTAGTTGCGCTCGGGAACACCGGGGAGCTGTTTTTT.